The sequence of this T cell receptor (beta chain) was determined in a study of blood T cell repertoires in COVID-19. Across the study: COVID-19 samples collected from the United States, Italy and Spain covered acute and convalescent phases. From T cells, B-cell-depleted T cells, or PBMCs came the material, which was cDNA or gDNA.

The CDR3 loop spans 15 amino acids. The J segment lost 6 bases and the V segment lost 4 bases, leaving 6 bases of the junction unmatched. Germline V gene lookup returns CDR1 LGHDT and CDR2 YNNKEL (reference sequence). Authors' analysis steps: Reference gene primer amplification gave estimated nucleated cell counts. Assay used: immunoSEQ multiplex PCR; TCRdb lists only in-frame clones, some missing. Clonal size and the V and J genes are those of that table, whereas D and trimming came from the DNA. The data hold nearly 35,000 clones, with approximately 89% observed a single time. The sample consisted of peripheral blood. The sequence derives from a human donor in a cohort sampled during active COVID-19. This sequence joins TRBV3-1 (or the pseudogene TRBV3-2) and TRBJ2-2, with 9 nucleotides matching TRBD1. The CDR3 sequence: CASSPGQGWAGELFF. The CDR3 region has the DNA TGTGCCAGCAGCCCGGGACAGGGTTGGGCCGGGGAGCTGTTTTTT.